This paragraph reports one TCR beta chain. The sample carries other DNA sequences with the same CDR3. Profiled with immunoSEQ multiplex PCR; TCRdb holds only in-frame clones, not every one. This sample has around 250,000 clones, with about 90% found just once. This entry comes from a study of cytomegalovirus exposure and HLA in healthy donors. Study in general: It was reported in a later analysis that the same platform had been used for the roughly 130 validation repertoires as for the roughly 700 first-cohort repertoires.

The length of the CDR3 is 13 residues. Germline V gives CDR1 SGHTA, CDR2 FQGNSA. V was pared by 1 base and J by 3 bases, with 6 bases between. These donors were members of the roughly 110-subject validation cohort, a group separate from the approximately 680-subject first cohort. This TCR came from a woman between 25 and 40 years old in good health and CMV-seronegative. The sample taken for sequencing was PBMCs. This chain links TRBV7-2 with TRBJ2-5; D call uncertain. In DNA, the CDR3 is TGTGCCAGCAGCTTAGGGCACAAAGAGACCCAGTACTTC. This translates into CASSLGHKETQYF.